The 21 T cell receptor beta chains below all came from one sample that was sequenced in a study of blood T cells in healthy people across ages. The authors ran a second PCR of about 7 to 11 cycles using a sample-barcoded 5' primer and a J-beta primer mix. TCRdb re-derived calls from the 5' RACE reads in MiXCR, one entry per CDR3 protein. Here the sample spans 650,000 to 1,000,000 distinct CDR3 sequences, 35% to 40% being singletons. Specimen: blood. Source of these receptors: a young man in good health.

Turning to this clonotype: One base away lies a much larger clone, so this may be a sequencing read error. V is TRBV20-1 and J is TRBJ2-3; 7 bases map to TRBD1. The CDR3 totals 15 residues. The junction had 4 bases not matched to a gene; V was cut back by 0 bases and J by 1 base. Germline loops: CDR1 DFQATT, CDR2 SNEGSKA (reference sequence). The chain's CDR3 is CSARDFQGGTDTQYF. CDR3 nucleotide sequence: TGCAGTGCTAGAGATTTCCAGGGGGGCACAGATACGCAGTATTTT.

This clonotype was counted a few times. The J gene is TRBJ2-5, the V gene TRBV24-1; D uncertain. The germline gives CDR1 KGHDR, CDR2 SFDVKD. The ends were cut back, 3 bases at V and 0 bases at J, with 10 bases in the middle. The CDR3 is 15 residues long. In DNA, the CDR3 is TGTGCCACCAGTGATCCGACGGAGTACCAAGAGACCCAGTACTTC. It encodes CATSDPTEYQETQYF.

On this clonotype itself: Its ends do not fully match the called genes, so a read error is possible. V and J are TRBV7-2 and TRBJ2-3; D is possibly TRBD1 (5 bases). The germline V gene encodes CDR1 SGHTA and CDR2 FQGNSA. The CDR3 consists of 12 residues. The CDR3, as DNA: TGTGCCGGCAGCTTAGAGTCAGGGCCGCAGTATTTT. Amino acid sequence: CAGSLESGPQYF.

This chain links TRBV5-6 with TRBJ2-4, with TRBD1 as a possible D gene (6 bases). Trimming stripped 5 bases from V and 0 bases from J, with 15 bases between. The CDR3 has 16 amino acids. CDR1 is SGHDT and CDR2 is YYEEEE in the germline V gene. CDR3 nucleotide sequence: TGTGCCAGCAGTGAGGGGCAGGGGATAGCCAAAAACATTCAGTACTTC. It specifies CASSEGQGIAKNIQYF.

This clonotype was recorded a few times. The chain combines TRBV7-2 with TRBJ2-5; D is undetermined. This CDR3 is built from 11 residues. The V gene lost 5 bases and the J gene lost 7 bases, with 8 bases spanning the gap. The V gene's germline CDR1 is SGHTA and CDR2 FQGNSA. The DNA for the CDR3 is TGTGCCAGCAGCCTCACAGCGACCCAGTACTTC. Encoded protein: CASSLTATQYF. Using reference TRBV7-2 and TRBJ2-5 for the parts outside the CDR3, the full variable domain is GAGVSQSPSNKVTEKGKDVELRCDPISGHTALYWYRQSLGQGLEFLIYFQGNSAPDKSGLPSDRFSAERTGGSVSTLTIQRTQQEDSAVYLCASSLTATQYFGPGTRLLVL.

The chain links TRBV4-2 to TRBJ2-3; the match to TRBD2 covers 12 bases. This CDR3 has 17 residues. The V gene's germline CDR1 is LGHNA and CDR2 YNFKEQ. Germline trimming cut 4 bases from V and 4 bases from J; bases unmatched to any gene: 9. CDR3 DNA: TGTGCCAGCAGCCCCTTTTCGACTAGCGGGGGTCCAGATACGCAGTATTTT. Protein: CASSPFSTSGGPDTQYF.

The table lists this clonotype with a few counts. This chain connects TRBV9 to TRBJ2-1; the D gene is possibly TRBD1 (5 bases). Germline V gene data show CDR1 as SGDLS and CDR2 as YYNGEE. Trimming shortened V by 0 bases and J by 4 bases, and 29 bases separated the two germline ends. The CDR3 sequence is 21 residues long. The CDR3 bases are TGTGCCAGCAGCGTAGATCGGTTAAAGTCCACCAGGGTCCCTCTATACAATGAGCAGTTCTTC. This encodes CASSVDRLKSTRVPLYNEQFF.

As concerns this clonotype: Its ends do not fully match the called genes, so a read error is possible. The chain carries TRBV20-1 and TRBJ2-1; D is unresolved. This CDR3 spans 14 amino acids. Germline CDR1 DFQATT, CDR2 SNEGSKA (reference sequence). This chain's CDR3 is CSARDSKIYDEQFF. The CDR3 DNA sequence: TGCAGTGCTAGAGATTCCAAAATCTACGATGAGCAGTTCTTC.

This clonotype was counted a few times. The CDR3 loop reads CASETQQGTDTQYF. The CDR3 DNA reads as TGTGCCAGTGAAACACAGCAAGGGACAGATACGCAGTATTTT. This chain links TRBV19 with TRBJ2-3, with no clear D. Germline V gives CDR1 LNHDA, CDR2 SQIVND (reference sequence). This CDR3 has 14 residues. Trimming removed 8 bases from V and 3 bases from J, with 15 bases in between.

This clonotype occurred many times. This sequence joins TRBV20-1 and TRBJ1-2; 8 bases align to TRBD1. Germline V gene lookup returns CDR1 DFQATT and CDR2 SNEGSKA (reference sequence). The trim removed 3 bases at V and 0 bases at J, leaving 0 bases unmatched. This CDR3 has 13 residues. The CDR3 loop is CSARDRANYGYTF. The DNA of the CDR3 is TGCAGTGCTAGGGACAGGGCTAACTATGGCTACACCTTC.

The chain recombines TRBV7-3 with TRBJ1-1; D is unclear. CDR1 and CDR2 (germline): SGHTA, FQGTGA. Trimming took off 2 bases at V and 1 base at J, with 5 bases between the two ends. The CDR3 loop spans 13 amino acids. The CDR3 is CASSLWQNTEAFF. The DNA of the CDR3 is TGTGCCAGCAGCTTATGGCAGAACACTGAAGCTTTCTTT.

V and J are TRBV29-1 and TRBJ1-2, with D perhaps matching TRBD1 (6 bases). V was trimmed by 8 bases and J by 7 bases, leaving 20 bases between them. There are 13 residues in the CDR3. Germline assignment: CDR1 SQVTM and CDR2 ANQGSEA. The CDR3 is CSTTPGQRTGYTF. The CDR3 bases are TGCAGCACCACCCCGGGACAACGTACTGGCTACACCTTC.

The V call is TRBV4-1, the J call TRBJ1-4; D gene ambiguous. Trimming took off 4 bases at V and 2 bases at J, with 14 bases between the two ends. Germline V gives CDR1 MGHRA, CDR2 YSYEKL. The CDR3 loop spans 16 amino acids. The CDR3 loop is CASSLPQRHTNEKLFF. The CDR3 DNA sequence: TGCGCCAGCAGCCTACCTCAACGACATACTAATGAAAAACTGTTTTTT.

In this sample, this clonotype turned up a few times. The chain recombines TRBV25-1 with TRBJ1-1, with 7 positions matching TRBD1. Germline assignment: CDR1 MGHDK and CDR2 SYGVNS. J gave up 3 bases and V 3 bases, and 7 bases lay outside the gene matches. The CDR3 contains 15 residues. The CDR3 region is CASSDPTTGDTEAFF. The DNA of the CDR3 is TGTGCCAGCAGTGACCCGACTACAGGGGACACTGAAGCTTTCTTT.

This clonotype was counted a few times. The chain couples TRBV6-4 to TRBJ2-6; no firm D call. The V and J ends lost 0 bases and 0 bases respectively, with 3 bases between them. This CDR3 contains 15 residues. Germline CDR1 reads MRHNA; CDR2 reads SNTAGT. In nucleotides, the CDR3 is TGTGCCAGCAGTGACTCGAGCTCTGGGGCCAACGTCCTGACTTTC. Translation gives CASSDSSSGANVLTF.

This clonotype turned up a few times. This chain connects TRBV28 to TRBJ1-2, with D possibly being TRBD1 (6 bases). This CDR3 is built from 16 residues. Germline V gene sequence: CDR1 MDHEN, CDR2 SYDVKM. The V end lost 2 bases, the J end lost 0 bases, and 13 bases lay between the germline ends. CDR3 nucleotide sequence: TGTGCCAGCAGTTTACACTTACAGGGAGCTAACTATGGCTACACCTTC. Its protein is CASSLHLQGANYGYTF.

This clonotype showed up just a few times. The chain couples TRBV14 to TRBJ2-5; 9 bases map to TRBD1. The DNA end favors TRBJ2-7, so the J call may be wrong. Germline V gives CDR1 SGHDN, CDR2 FVKESK. The length of the CDR3 is 15 residues. The CDR3 sequence is CASSQQTGGSYEQYF. In DNA, the CDR3 is TGTGCCAGCAGCCAACAGACAGGGGGTTCCTACGAGCAGTACTTC.

For this clonotype: A much larger clone lies one base from this, so it may be a read error. V is TRBV4-3 and J is TRBJ2-5; possible D gene TRBD2, 6 bases. Trimming took 0 bases from V and 4 from J, leaving 9 bases between them. The CDR3 spans 14 residues. From germline, CDR1 is LGHNA and CDR2 YSLEER. CDR3 coding DNA: TGCGCCAGCAGCCAAGAGGTGGGGGGAGAGACCCAGTACTTC. Translating it yields CASSQEVGGETQYF.

The V call is TRBV4-1, the J call TRBJ2-3; D unresolved. V dropped 3 bases and J dropped 0 bases, with 16 bases sitting between them. CDR1 is MGHRA and CDR2 is YSYEKL in the germline V gene. The CDR3 extends over 17 amino acids. CDR3 DNA sequence: TGCGCCAGCAGCCATAACCCAGGTGACGATAGCACAGATACGCAGTATTTT. Encoded protein: CASSHNPGDDSTDTQYF.

The J gene is TRBJ2-1, the V gene TRBV20-1; D not certain. This CDR3 has 12 amino acids. V was trimmed by 3 bases and J by 0 bases, leaving 3 bases between them. The germline gives CDR1 DFQATT, CDR2 SNEGSKA (reference sequence). This CDR3 is CSASASYNEQFF. The CDR3 bases are TGCAGTGCTAGTGCCTCCTACAATGAGCAGTTCTTC.

For this clonotype: One base away lies a much larger clone, so this may be a sequencing read error. The chain uses TRBV7-9 and TRBJ2-7, with unresolved D. V lost 3 bases and J lost 7, with 10 bases in between. The CDR3 length is 12 residues. The germline V gene encodes CDR1 SEHNR and CDR2 FQNEAQ (reference sequence). CDR3: CASSFQNNEQYF. The CDR3 nucleotides are TGTGCCAGCAGCTTTCAGAACAATGAGCAGTACTTC.